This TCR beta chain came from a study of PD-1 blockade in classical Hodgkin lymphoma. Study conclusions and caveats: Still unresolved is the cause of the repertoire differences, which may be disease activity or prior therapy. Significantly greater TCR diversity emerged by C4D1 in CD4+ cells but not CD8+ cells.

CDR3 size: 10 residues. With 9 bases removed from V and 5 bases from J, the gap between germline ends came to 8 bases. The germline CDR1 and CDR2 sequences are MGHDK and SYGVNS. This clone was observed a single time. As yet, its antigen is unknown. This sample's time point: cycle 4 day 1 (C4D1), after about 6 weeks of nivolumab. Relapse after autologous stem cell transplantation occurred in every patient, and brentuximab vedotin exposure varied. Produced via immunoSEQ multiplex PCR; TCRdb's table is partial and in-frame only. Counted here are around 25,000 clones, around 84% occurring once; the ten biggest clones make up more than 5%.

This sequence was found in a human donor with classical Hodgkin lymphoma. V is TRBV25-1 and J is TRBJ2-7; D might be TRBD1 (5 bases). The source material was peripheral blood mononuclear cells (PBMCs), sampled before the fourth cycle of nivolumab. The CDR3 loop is CASTRDEQYF. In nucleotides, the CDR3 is TGTGCCAGTACCAGGGACGAGCAGTACTTC.